The 30 T cell receptor beta chains below come from one sample, sequenced in a study of blood T cells in healthy people across ages. The use of a sample-barcoded 5' primer and a J-beta primer mix characterized a second PCR of about 7 to 12 cycles. TCRdb reprocessed the 5' RACE reads via MiXCR and lists one record per CDR3 protein. The sample holds some 780,000 distinct CDR3 sequences, more than 50% seen once. The sequencing sample was made of blood. The origin of the receptors is a middle-aged man in good health.

The chain recombines TRBV7-2 with TRBJ2-7; TRBD2 matches 9 bases. With 5 bases clipped from V and 2 bases from J, the junction kept 10 bases outside the gene matches. The CDR3 runs to 16 residues. The germline V gene has CDR1 SGHTA and CDR2 FQGNSA. The CDR3 nucleotides are TGTGCCAGCAGCACGGCAGCCGGGACTAGCCCCTACGAGCAGTACTTC. It yields the protein CASSTAAGTSPYEQYF. Variable domain in full (rest from reference TRBV7-2 and TRBJ2-7): GAGVSQSPSNKVTEKGKDVELRCDPISGHTALYWYRQSLGQGLEFLIYFQGNSAPDKSGLPSDRFSAERTGGSVSTLTIQRTQQEDSAVYLCASSTAAGTSPYEQYFGPGTRLTVT.

The J gene is TRBJ2-7, the V gene TRBV12-3 or TRBV12-4; no clear D gene. Deletions cut 4 bases from V and 0 bases from J, with 10 bases between. The CDR3 spans 14 residues. CDR3 sequence (DNA): TGTGCCAGCAGTTCGAGCGTTTACTCCTACGAGCAGTACTTC. Its protein product is CASSSSVYSYEQYF.

The CDR3 reads CASYTADSPYEQYF. In nucleotides, the CDR3 is TGTGCCAGCTATACGGCGGACTCTCCTTACGAGCAGTACTTC. The V gene is TRBV7-9, the J gene TRBJ2-7; possibly TRBD2 for D (5 bases). V dropped 8 bases and J dropped 4 bases, with 18 bases sitting between them. CDR1 and CDR2 (germline): SEHNR, FQNEAQ (reference sequence). The CDR3 consists of 14 residues.

V usage is TRBV24-1 and J usage is TRBJ1-5; possibly TRBD1 for D (5 bases). The CDR3 runs to 16 residues. V lost 2 bases and J 2 bases, leaving 12 bases between the germline ends. The germline gives CDR1 KGHDR, CDR2 SFDVKD. The CDR3 bases are TGTGCCACCAGTGATTGGCTGGGGGACGGCAATCAGCCCCAGCATTTT. Translating gives CATSDWLGDGNQPQHF.

The chain carries TRBV7-9 and TRBJ2-5; D is unresolved. The end of the DNA fits TRBJ2-7 better, so the J call may be wrong. This CDR3 region has 13 residues. Per the germline V gene, CDR1 is SEHNR and CDR2 is FQNEAQ (reference sequence). The CDR3 spells CASSRSDGYEQYF. For the CDR3, the DNA is TGTGCCAGCAGCAGATCGGACGGCTACGAGCAGTACTTC.

The sample holds a few counts of this clonotype. This chain joins TRBV7-9 and TRBJ2-7; D might be TRBD2 (6 bases). V was trimmed by 6 bases and J by 4 bases, leaving 13 bases between them. Germline V gene lookup returns CDR1 SEHNR and CDR2 FQNEAQ (reference sequence). The CDR3 sequence is 13 residues long. The DNA for the CDR3 is TGTGCCAGCAGGAACCGGGAGAGTTACGAGCAGTACTTC. Translating it yields CASRNRESYEQYF.

In this sample, this clonotype turned up a few times. This chain joins TRBV6-2 or TRBV6-3 and TRBJ2-1; 8 bases align to TRBD2. The CDR3 length is 17 residues. Germline assignment: CDR1 MNHEY and CDR2 SVGEGT. The V segment lost 2 bases and the J segment 3 bases; nucleotides outside the gene matches: 9. The CDR3 loop reads CASSYGPGGVNYNEQFF. The CDR3 DNA reads TGTGCCAGCAGTTACGGCCCGGGAGGGGTAAACTACAATGAGCAGTTCTTC.

The chain employs TRBV14 and TRBJ2-1; 9 bases line up with TRBD2. The J segment lost 4 bases and the V segment lost 2 bases, leaving 15 bases of the junction unmatched. The CDR3 totals 19 residues. Per the germline V gene, CDR1 is SGHDN and CDR2 is FVKESK. CDR3 DNA: TGTGCCAGCAGCCAACTCCCTTTCGGTAGCGGGGGATCGTACAATGAGCAGTTCTTC. Protein sequence: CASSQLPFGSGGSYNEQFF.

The rearrangement links TRBV11-2 to TRBJ2-2, with 7 bases fitting TRBD2. The trim removed 5 bases at V and 6 bases at J, leaving 9 bases unmatched. The CDR3 loop spans 15 amino acids. Germline V lookup: CDR1 SGHAT, CDR2 FQNNGV. The CDR3 loop is CASSAKTSVSGELFF. Written as DNA, the CDR3 is TGTGCCAGCAGCGCCAAAACTAGCGTCTCCGGGGAGCTGTTTTTT.

As regards this clonotype: With a much larger clone just one base away, this may be a read error. The chain joins TRBV4-2 to TRBJ2-3, with a weak D call TRBD1 (5 bases). CDR3 length equals 16 residues. Per germline, CDR1 LGHNA and CDR2 YNFKEQ. The CDR3 is CVSSQEWTRPTDTQYF. CDR3 DNA sequence: TGTGTCAGCAGCCAAGAGTGGACACGCCCGACAGATACGCAGTATTTT.

The V gene is TRBV20-1, the J gene TRBJ2-5; D might be TRBD1 (5 bases). The CDR3 covers 16 residues. CDR1 is DFQATT, CDR2 SNEGSKA, per germline (reference sequence). Trimming cost V 0 bases and J 2 bases, with 16 bases left between them. CDR3 sequence reads: CSARDIGYRSQETQYF. The CDR3 DNA is TGCAGTGCTAGAGATATAGGCTACAGGAGTCAAGAGACCCAGTACTTC.

The genes are TRBV28 and TRBJ2-7; 8 positions agree with TRBD2. This CDR3 region has 15 residues. Germline V gene data show CDR1 as MDHEN and CDR2 as SYDVKM. The V gene end was trimmed by 7 bases and the J gene end by 3 bases; junction bases not matched to a gene: 11. The CDR3 region has the DNA TGTGCCAGCACTCGAAACACGGGGGGGGACTACGAGCAGTACTTC. Its protein product is CASTRNTGGDYEQYF.

This clonotype was observed a few times. This rearrangement joins TRBV6-2 or TRBV6-3 to TRBJ1-5; D perhaps matches TRBD1 (6 bases). CDR3 length: 14 residues. Trimming removed 5 bases from V and 3 bases from J, with 11 bases in between. Germline lookup yields CDR1 MNHEY and CDR2 SVGEGT. In DNA, the CDR3 is TGTGCCAGCAGTAACCGGGACAACAATCAGCCCCAGCATTTT. This sequence encodes CASSNRDNNQPQHF.

In this sample, this clonotype turned up a few times. The J gene is TRBJ2-7, the V gene TRBV12-3 or TRBV12-4, with 7 bases matching TRBD1. Trimming cost V 4 bases and J 4 bases; bases outside gene matches: 4. CDR3 length equals 13 residues. This CDR3 is CASSSDRSYEQYF. The CDR3 DNA follows: TGTGCCAGCAGTTCGGACAGGTCTTACGAGCAGTACTTC.

Only a few counts were recorded for this clonotype. V gene TRBV11-3 combines with J gene TRBJ2-1, with D uncertain. The V gene lost 1 base and the J gene lost 4 bases, with 8 bases spanning the gap. The germline V gene encodes CDR1 SGHNT and CDR2 YENEEA. CDR3 length: 14 residues. The DNA of the CDR3 is TGTGCCAGCAGCTTAGCAAGGTCATACAATGAGCAGTTCTTC. It translates to CASSLARSYNEQFF.

The V and J genes are TRBV4-2 and TRBJ2-3; 12 positions match TRBD1. Germline assignment: CDR1 LGHNA and CDR2 YNFKEQ. Losses at the gene ends were 1 base for V and 6 bases for J; bases not matched to a gene: 14. The CDR3 contains 19 residues. The CDR3 nucleotides are TGTGCCAGCAGCCAAGGAACTAGGTCGGGACAGGGGGCACAGGATACGCAGTATTTT. Protein sequence: CASSQGTRSGQGAQDTQYF.

This clonotype was recorded many times. The V and J genes are TRBV7-9 and TRBJ2-7, with D perhaps matching TRBD1 (6 bases). V was trimmed by 8 bases and J by 6 bases, leaving 20 bases between them. The CDR3 spans 14 residues. Germline-derived CDR1 and CDR2 are SEHNR and FQNEAQ (reference sequence). This chain's CDR3 is CASGKRGTVGEQYF. CDR3 DNA: TGTGCCAGCGGTAAAAGGGGGACCGTCGGCGAGCAGTACTTC.

This chain joins TRBV20-1 and TRBJ1-2; TRBD1 agrees at 7 bases. The germline CDR1 and CDR2 sequences are DFQATT and SNEGSKA (reference sequence). The CDR3 extends over 14 amino acids. After removal of 6 bases from V and 4 bases from J, the junction contained 11 bases not matched to a gene. CDR3 sequence reads: CSALRRTGPYGYTF. The CDR3 DNA sequence: TGCAGTGCCCTCCGACGGACAGGACCCTATGGCTACACCTTC.

The chain links TRBV7-2 to TRBJ2-7; 11 bases align to TRBD2. J was trimmed by 7 bases and V by 1 base; bases with no gene match: 9. CDR3 size: 16 residues. Germline lookup yields CDR1 SGHTA and CDR2 FQGNSA. The CDR3 DNA is TGTGCCAGCAGCTTAGTGCTTAGCGGGAGGGCCGGAGAGCAGTACTTC. Protein: CASSLVLSGRAGEQYF.

This chain joins TRBV7-3 and TRBJ2-7, with 9 bases aligning to TRBD2. With 6 bases clipped from V and 12 bases from J, the junction kept 12 bases outside the gene matches. The germline V gene encodes CDR1 SGHTA and CDR2 FQGTGA. The CDR3 totals 13 residues. The CDR3 DNA reads TGTGCCAGCAGGTTCCTCTTAGCGGGAGACGCGTACTTC. Translated: CASRFLLAGDAYF. The full variable domain, rest sourced from reference TRBV7-3 and TRBJ2-7, is GAGVSQTPSNKVTEKGKYVELRCDPISGHTALYWYRQSLGQGPEFLIYFQGTGAADDSGLPNDRFFAVRPEGSVSTLKIQRTERGDSAVYLCASRFLLAGDAYFGPGTRLTVT.

This clonotype was seen only a few times. The chain carries TRBV20-1 and TRBJ2-5; D is undetermined. The CDR3 runs to 15 residues. CDR1 and CDR2 from the germline V gene are DFQATT and SNEGSKA (reference sequence). The ends were cut back, 7 bases at V and 1 base at J, with 19 bases in the middle. CDR3 sequence (DNA): TGCAGTGTTCCCAGTGGGTCGGGCTTCCAAGAGACCCAGTACTTC. It translates to CSVPSGSGFQETQYF.

The rearrangement uses TRBV2 and TRBJ1-4, with 9 bases matching TRBD1. This CDR3 is built from 15 residues. Germline CDR1 reads SNHLY; CDR2 reads FYNNEI. J lost 7 bases, V lost 6 bases, and 9 bases had no gene match. This CDR3 reads CASRNGQGRREKLFF. CDR3 sequence (DNA): TGTGCCAGCAGGAATGGACAGGGGAGGCGTGAAAAACTGTTTTTT.

The V and J genes are TRBV27 and TRBJ2-7, with a weak D call TRBD2 (6 bases). This CDR3 has 12 amino acids. Germline-derived CDR1 and CDR2 are MNHEY and SMNVEV (reference sequence). V lost 8 bases, J lost 7 bases, and 15 bases lay in between. CDR3 residues: CASRDPRGEQYF. For the CDR3, the DNA is TGTGCCAGCCGCGACCCCCGGGGGGAGCAGTACTTC.

This clonotype has a count of ten or more. A read error is possible here, since a much larger clone lies one base away. The chain joins TRBV29-1 to TRBJ2-1, with D perhaps matching TRBD2 (6 bases). The V gene lost 7 bases and the J gene lost 6 bases, with 16 bases spanning the gap. Looked up from germline, CDR1 is SQVTM and CDR2 is ANQGSEA. The CDR3 loop spans 13 amino acids. CDR3 nucleotide sequence: TGCAGCGCCGCGGGGCCAGCGAGCAATGAGCAGTTCTTC. It codes for CSAAGPASNEQFF.

This chain joins TRBV7-2 and TRBJ1-6; 7 nucleotides align to TRBD1. CDR3 length: 19 residues. Trimming at V came to 4 bases and at J to 1 base, leaving 13 bases not matched to a gene. Germline CDR1 SGHTA, CDR2 FQGNSA. The CDR3 spells CASSYRGGGGASYNSPLHF. CDR3 bases: TGTGCCAGCAGCTACCGCGGCGGAGGGGGCGCTTCCTATAATTCACCCCTCCACTTT.

This clonotype was seen a handful of times. This chain connects TRBV27 to TRBJ2-3, with TRBD1 identical over 8 bases. Trimming removed 2 bases from V and 7 bases from J; junction bases left unmatched: 11. The CDR3 length is 16 residues. Germline V gene lookup returns CDR1 MNHEY and CDR2 SMNVEV (reference sequence). This CDR3 reads CASSLQAGGLGNTQYF. CDR3 coding DNA: TGTGCCAGCAGTTTACAGGCAGGGGGCTTGGGAAATACGCAGTATTTT.

The rearrangement links TRBV5-1 to TRBJ2-5; D is uncertain. CDR3 length: 15 residues. Trimming pared 0 bases from V and 4 bases from J, leaving 13 bases between. The V gene's germline CDR1 is SGHRS and CDR2 YFSETQ. This CDR3 is CASSLGTLVVETQYF. Written as DNA, the CDR3 is TGCGCCAGCAGCTTGGGGACCTTAGTTGTAGAGACCCAGTACTTC.

This CDR3 reads CASAYIGGTEAFF. The CDR3 nucleotides read TGTGCCAGCGCCTATATCGGGGGCACTGAAGCTTTCTTT. The chain combines TRBV12-3 or TRBV12-4 with TRBJ1-1; perhaps TRBD1 as D (5 bases). The CDR3 covers 13 residues. V gave up 8 bases and J gave up 4 bases, with 14 bases separating them.

This clonotype appeared once. Here the CDR3 reads CASSEEQGIYEQYF. The DNA of the CDR3 is TGTGCCAGCAGCGAGGAACAGGGGATCTACGAGCAGTACTTC. V gene TRBV21-1 combines with J gene TRBJ2-7; the D call of TRBD1 is as the table states it, not checked on the DNA. TRBV21-1 is reported as a pseudogene. The CDR3 spans 14 residues.

This clonotype has more than one count but fewer than ten. The chain joins TRBV7-6 to TRBJ2-1, with D uncertain. The V gene lost 3 bases and the J gene lost 10 bases, with 16 bases spanning the gap. Germline CDR1 reads SGHVS; CDR2 reads FNYEAQ. This CDR3 is built from 14 residues. CDR3 in amino acids: CASSLNTFGGEQFF. In DNA form, the CDR3 reads TGTGCCAGCAGCTTGAATACCTTCGGTGGGGAGCAGTTCTTC.